This TCR beta chain was sequenced during a study of T cell changes during pregnancy in multiple sclerosis. Here immunoSEQ multiplex PCR was the method, and the copy in TCRdb shows in-frame clones only, minus some. The table includes around 51,000 clones, roughly 93% detected once. Deletions cut 7 bases from V and 8 bases from J, with 20 bases between. The germline V gene has CDR1 SNHLY and CDR2 FYNNEI. This CDR3 is 15 amino acids long. This clone was seen only once. The material sequenced was peripheral blood, taken in the second trimester of pregnancy. The chain joins TRBV2 to TRBJ1-4; TRBD1 might be the D (6 bases). This TCR came from a female donor with multiple sclerosis, enrolled in a pregnancy study. CDR3 protein: CASNLLPGVEEKLFF. CDR3 DNA sequence: TGTGCCAGCAATCTCCTTCCAGGGGTGGAAGAAAAACTGTTTTTT.